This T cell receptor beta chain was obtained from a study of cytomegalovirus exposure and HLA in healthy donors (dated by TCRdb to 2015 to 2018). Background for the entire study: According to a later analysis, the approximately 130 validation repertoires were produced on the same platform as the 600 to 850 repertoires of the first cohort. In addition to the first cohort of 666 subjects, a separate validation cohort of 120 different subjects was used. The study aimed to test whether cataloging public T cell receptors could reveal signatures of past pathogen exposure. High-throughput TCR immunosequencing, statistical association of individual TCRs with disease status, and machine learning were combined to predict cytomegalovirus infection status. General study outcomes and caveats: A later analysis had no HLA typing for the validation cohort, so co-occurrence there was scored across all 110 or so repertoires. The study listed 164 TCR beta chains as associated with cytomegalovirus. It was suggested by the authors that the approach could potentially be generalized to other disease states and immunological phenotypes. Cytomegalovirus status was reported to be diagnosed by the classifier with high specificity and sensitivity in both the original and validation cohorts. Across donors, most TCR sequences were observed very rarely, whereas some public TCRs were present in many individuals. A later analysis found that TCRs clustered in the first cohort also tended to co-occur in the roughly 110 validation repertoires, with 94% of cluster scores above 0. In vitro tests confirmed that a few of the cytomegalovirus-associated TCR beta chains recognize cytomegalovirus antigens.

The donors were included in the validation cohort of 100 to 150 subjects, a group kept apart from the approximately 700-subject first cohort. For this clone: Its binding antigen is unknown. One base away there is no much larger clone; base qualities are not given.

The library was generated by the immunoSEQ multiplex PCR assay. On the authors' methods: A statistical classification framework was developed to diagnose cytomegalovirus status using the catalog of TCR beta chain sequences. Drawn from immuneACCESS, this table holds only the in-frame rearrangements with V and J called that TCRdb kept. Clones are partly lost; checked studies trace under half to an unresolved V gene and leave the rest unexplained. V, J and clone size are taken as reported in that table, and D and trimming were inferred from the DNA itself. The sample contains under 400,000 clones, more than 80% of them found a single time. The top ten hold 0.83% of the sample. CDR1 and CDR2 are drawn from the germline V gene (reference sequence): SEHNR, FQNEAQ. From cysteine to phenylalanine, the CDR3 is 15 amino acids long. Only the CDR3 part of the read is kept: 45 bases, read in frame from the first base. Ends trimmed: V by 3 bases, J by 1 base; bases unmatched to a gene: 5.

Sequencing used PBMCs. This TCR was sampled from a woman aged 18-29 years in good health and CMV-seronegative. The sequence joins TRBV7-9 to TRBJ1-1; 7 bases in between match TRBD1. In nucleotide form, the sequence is TGTGCCAGCAGCTTGGAGGGACAGCCGAACACTGAAGCTTTCTTT. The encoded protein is CASSLEGQPNTEAFF.